A selection of T cell receptor beta chains follows, all from one sample in a study of blood T cells in healthy people across ages. TCRdb analysed the 5' RACE reads with MiXCR anew, one entry per CDR3 protein. The sample has some 1.8 million distinct CDR3 sequences, approximately 40% seen once. Sequencing was carried out using blood. The receptors shown here come from a human donor in good health. The CDR3 runs from the conserved cysteine through the conserved F or W. The D gene is left open where the match is weak. Only some rows state a clone size, as once, few, many or a class for expanded clones.

j_call d_call v_call clone_size cdr3_nt cdr3_aa
TRBJ2-1 TRBD2 TRBV7-2 once TGTGCCAGCAGTTACAGATTCACTAGCGGGGGGGCTTTTTATCCGTTCTTC CASSYRFTSGGAFYPFF
TRBJ1-1 NA TRBV5-1 NA TGCGCCAGCAGCTACGATGGAGGGGGCACTGAAGCTTTCTTT CASSYDGGGTEAFF
TRBJ1-2 NA TRBV7-8 NA TGTGCCAGCAGCTTAACTTCAGCCTATGGCTACACCTTC CASSLTSAYGYTF
TRBJ1-4 NA TRBV21-1 few TGTGCCAGCAGCAAAAGGGTCGGGAGGACTAATGAAAAACTGTTTTTT CASSKRVGRTNEKLFF
TRBJ2-1 NA TRBV5-5 NA TGTGCCAGCAGCTTGGTTCTCAGGGGTCTAGATGAGCAGTTCTTC CASSLVLRGLDEQFF
TRBJ2-5 NA TRBV4-1 few TGCGCCAGCAGCCGAAGGAGGGGGGTAGTTGGGTTCATTGAAGAGACCCAGTACTTC CASSRRRGVVGFIEETQYF
TRBJ2-7 NA TRBV29-1 NA TGCAGCGTTTCTAGCACCTACGAGCAGTACTTC CSVSSTYEQYF
TRBJ1-2 NA TRBV29-1 once TGCAGCGTTGAGGGGTGGTCGGGGGGCCACACCTTC CSVEGWSGGHTF
TRBJ2-5 NA TRBV20-1 NA TGCAGTGCCACCTCTAGCGTGATGGTAGAGATCCAGTACTTC CSATSSVMVEIQYF
TRBJ1-1 TRBD1 TRBV13 NA TGTGCCAGCAGCTTCACAGGGGATGGGGCTTTCTTT CASSFTGDGAFF
TRBJ2-3 NA TRBV28 once TGTGCCAGCAGTAGCCCCTCGACGGGGGGCACAGATACGCAGTATTTT CASSSPSTGGTDTQYF
TRBJ2-4 NA TRBV20-1 NA TGCAGTGCTAAAAGATCGTGGGGCGATAATGAGCAGTACTTC CSAKRSWGDNEQYF
TRBJ1-2 NA TRBV5-1 few TGCGCCAGCAGCTCGGATCAACTCGGACGGGCTTATGGCTACACCTTC CASSSDQLGRAYGYTF
TRBJ2-5 NA TRBV11-2 NA TGTGCCAGCAGCTTAGATTGGGCCTCAGAGACCCAGTACTTC CASSLDWASETQYF
TRBJ2-7 NA TRBV6-5 many TGTGCCAGCAGCCGTTACTCACAGGGCGGGGTCGAGCAGTACTTC CASSRYSQGGVEQYF
TRBJ2-7 NA TRBV20-1 NA TGCAGTGCTAGCGGGGGCCACATCTACGAGCAGTACTTC CSASGGHIYEQYF
TRBJ1-2 NA TRBV7-2 NA TGTGCCAGCAGCCCGAAGACTTTTAACTATGGCTACACCTTC CASSPKTFNYGYTF
TRBJ2-3 NA TRBV20-1 NA TGCAGTGCTAGGTGTGAATCGGGGAGGACAGATACGCAGTATTTT CSARCESGRTDTQYF
TRBJ2-7 NA TRBV7-8 few TGTGCCAGCGGCTATGCATCCAGCTACGAGCAGTACTTC CASGYASSYEQYF
TRBJ1-5 NA TRBV6-1 NA TGTGCCAGCAGTGAAATAGGGGTTCAGCCCCAGCATTTT CASSEIGVQPQHF
TRBJ1-2 NA TRBV6-1 few TGTGCCAGCAGTGATTGGAAATTGGACGATGGCTACACCTTC CASSDWKLDDGYTF
TRBJ2-7 NA TRBV7-2 many TGTGCCAGCAGCTTCTCGGCAGGCCCCTACGAGCAGTACTTC CASSFSAGPYEQYF
TRBJ2-1 NA TRBV12-3/TRBV12-4 many TGTGCCAGCAGTTTAGCTGAAGTAGCACAGGGCAGAGGCAATGAGCAGTTCTTC CASSLAEVAQGRGNEQFF
TRBJ1-1 TRBD1 TRBV6-5 NA TGTGCCAGCAGTTACTCAGGTGGGACAGCTGGAAACCGAGGTGAAGCTTTCTTT CASSYSGGTAGNRGEAFF
TRBJ2-5 NA TRBV2 NA TGTGCCAGCGGCGTAGACAGTTTCGAGACCCAGTACTTC CASGVDSFETQYF
TRBJ1-5 TRBD1 TRBV20-1 NA TGCAGTGCGGGGACAGGGAAGACCTCTTATCAGCCCCAGCATTTT CSAGTGKTSYQPQHF
TRBJ2-7 NA TRBV6-4 few TGTGCCAGCAGTGACGGGGTTCAAGGTAGTATGTGGCCCCCGGGCTACGAGCAGTACTTC CASSDGVQGSMWPPGYEQYF
TRBJ2-5 TRBD1 TRBV24-1 NA TGTGCCACCAGTGACCCGACAGGGACCGGGGAGACCCAGTACTTC CATSDPTGTGETQYF
TRBJ2-3 NA TRBV5-1 NA TGCGCCAGCCACTGGGGGGGCACAGATACGCAGTATTTT CASHWGGTDTQYF
TRBJ2-1 TRBD2 TRBV29-1 few TGCAGCATTCGGGGGGGCGCGCACAATGAGCAGTTCTTC CSIRGGAHNEQFF
TRBJ2-7 NA TRBV4-2 many TGTGCCAGCAGCCAAGACACGGGTAACGAGCAGTACTTC CASSQDTGNEQYF
TRBJ2-3 NA TRBV7-3 NA TGTGCCAGCAGCCTAACTCAGGCAGATACGCAGTATTTT CASSLTQADTQYF
TRBJ2-3 NA TRBV7-9 few TGTGCCACCTCTATCCCCCAGGGAGATACGCAGTATTTT CATSIPQGDTQYF
TRBJ1-5 NA TRBV20-1 few TGCAGTGCTTCCCAGGGATTCTATAGCAATCAGCCCCAGCATTTT CSASQGFYSNQPQHF
TRBJ2-1 TRBD1 TRBV20-1 few TGCAGTGCTGAGGACAGGGAAGGAGACAATGAGCAGTTCTTC CSAEDREGDNEQFF
TRBJ1-2 NA TRBV5-1 few TGCGCCAGCAGCTTGGAAGGACAGTCTGGCTACACCTTC CASSLEGQSGYTF
TRBJ2-3 NA TRBV6-6 few TGTGCCAGCAGTTACTCTTTCCGTGGCGATACGCAGTATTTT CASSYSFRGDTQYF
TRBJ1-2 NA TRBV4-3 NA TGCGCCAGCAGCCAAGAGTTAACCTTCTATGGCTACACCTTC CASSQELTFYGYTF
TRBJ1-5 NA TRBV7-6 NA TGTGCCAGCAGCTTAAACGAGGGGGAGAATCAGCCCCAGCATTTT CASSLNEGENQPQHF
TRBJ2-7 NA TRBV4-2 NA TGTGCCAGCAGCCGACCCTCCGGGGGAACCGCCTACGAGCAGTACTTC CASSRPSGGTAYEQYF
TRBJ1-4 NA TRBV4-3 few TGCGCCAGCAGCCAAGATACAGGGTATGGGGCTGAAAAACTGTTTTTT CASSQDTGYGAEKLFF
TRBJ2-1 NA TRBV20-1 NA TGCAGTGCTAGGTTCTCCGGGGGCGCCTCTACATACAATGAGCAGTTCTTC CSARFSGGASTYNEQFF